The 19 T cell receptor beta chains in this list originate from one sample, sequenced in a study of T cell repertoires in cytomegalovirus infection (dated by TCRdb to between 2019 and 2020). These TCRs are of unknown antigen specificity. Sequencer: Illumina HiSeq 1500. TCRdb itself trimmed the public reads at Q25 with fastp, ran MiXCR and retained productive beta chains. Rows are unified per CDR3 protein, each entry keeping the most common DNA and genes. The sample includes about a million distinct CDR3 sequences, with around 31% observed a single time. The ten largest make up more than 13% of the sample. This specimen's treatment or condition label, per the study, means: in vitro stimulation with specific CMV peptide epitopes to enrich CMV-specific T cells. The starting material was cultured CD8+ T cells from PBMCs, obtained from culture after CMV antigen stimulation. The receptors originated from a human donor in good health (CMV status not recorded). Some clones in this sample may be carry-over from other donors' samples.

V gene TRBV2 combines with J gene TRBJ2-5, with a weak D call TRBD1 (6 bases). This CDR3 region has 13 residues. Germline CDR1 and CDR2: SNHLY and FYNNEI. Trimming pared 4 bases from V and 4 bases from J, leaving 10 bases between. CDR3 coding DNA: TGTGCCAGCAGTGGGACAGAACTAGAGACCCAGTACTTC. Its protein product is CASSGTELETQYF.

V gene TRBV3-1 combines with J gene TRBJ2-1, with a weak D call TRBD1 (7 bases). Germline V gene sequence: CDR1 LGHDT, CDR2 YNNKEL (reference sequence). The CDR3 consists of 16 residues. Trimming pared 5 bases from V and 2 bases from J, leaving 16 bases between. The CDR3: CASSDQGGGPYNEQFF. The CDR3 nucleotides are TGTGCCAGCAGCGACCAAGGAGGGGGCCCCTACAATGAGCAGTTCTTC.

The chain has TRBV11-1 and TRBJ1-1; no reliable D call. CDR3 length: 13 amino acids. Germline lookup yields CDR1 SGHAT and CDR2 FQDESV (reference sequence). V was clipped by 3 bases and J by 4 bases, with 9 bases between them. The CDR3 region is CASSFQWVTEAFF. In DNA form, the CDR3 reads TGTGCCAGCAGCTTCCAGTGGGTCACTGAAGCTTTCTTT.

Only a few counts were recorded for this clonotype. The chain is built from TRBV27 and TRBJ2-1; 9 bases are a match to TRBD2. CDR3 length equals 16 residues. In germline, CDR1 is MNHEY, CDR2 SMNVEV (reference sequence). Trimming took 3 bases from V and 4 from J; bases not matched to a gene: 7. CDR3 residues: CASSFPPAGGYNEQFF. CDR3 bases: TGTGCCAGCAGTTTCCCTCCAGCGGGGGGTTACAATGAGCAGTTCTTC.

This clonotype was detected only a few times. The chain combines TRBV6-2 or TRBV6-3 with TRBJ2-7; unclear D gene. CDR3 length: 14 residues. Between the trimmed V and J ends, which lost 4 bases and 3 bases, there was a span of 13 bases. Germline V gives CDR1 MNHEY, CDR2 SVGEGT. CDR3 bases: TGTGCCAGCAGTTCGCTTTTGGACGGCTACGAGCAGTACGTC. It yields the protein CASSSLLDGYEQYV.

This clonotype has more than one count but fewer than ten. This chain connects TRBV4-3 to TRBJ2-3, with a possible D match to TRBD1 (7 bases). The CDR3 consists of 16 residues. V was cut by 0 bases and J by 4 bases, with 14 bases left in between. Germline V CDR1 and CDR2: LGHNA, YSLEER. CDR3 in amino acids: CASSQDSQGGSDTQYF. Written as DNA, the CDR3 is TGCGCCAGCAGCCAAGATAGTCAGGGGGGATCAGATACGCAGTATTTT.

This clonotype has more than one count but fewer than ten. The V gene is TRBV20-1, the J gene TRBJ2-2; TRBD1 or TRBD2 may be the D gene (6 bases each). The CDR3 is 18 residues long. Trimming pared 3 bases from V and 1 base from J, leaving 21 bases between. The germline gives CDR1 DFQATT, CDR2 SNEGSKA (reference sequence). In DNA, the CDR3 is TGCAGTGCTAGTGGGTATCGGGGGCCGATCTTGAACACCGGGGAGCTGTTTTTT. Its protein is CSASGYRGPILNTGELFF.

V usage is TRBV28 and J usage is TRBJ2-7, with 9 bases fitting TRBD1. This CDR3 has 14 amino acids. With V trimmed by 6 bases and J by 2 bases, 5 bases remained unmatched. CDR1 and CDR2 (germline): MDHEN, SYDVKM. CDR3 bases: TGTGCCAGCAGGCTAAGACAGGGGGCCTACGAGCAGTACGTC. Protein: CASRLRQGAYEQYV.

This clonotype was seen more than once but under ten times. CDR3 DNA: TGTGCCAGTAGTCCTTGGGGAGGGCAGCCCCAGCATTTT. Protein sequence: CASSPWGGQPQHF. The rearrangement uses TRBV19 and TRBJ1-5; no definite D call. Germline CDR1 is LNHDA and CDR2 is SQIVND (reference sequence). Trimming left V 5 bases short and J 7 bases short, with 12 bases between. The CDR3 covers 13 residues.

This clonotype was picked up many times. For the CDR3, the DNA is TGTGCCAGCAGCCCAGAGTCTGGTGAGCAGTTCTTC. Translating it yields CASSPESGEQFF. This rearrangement joins TRBV7-3 to TRBJ2-1; D uncertain. The CDR3 runs 12 residues. V was shortened by 5 bases and J by 9 bases, with 11 bases between the two germline ends. The germline gives CDR1 SGHTA, CDR2 FQGTGA.

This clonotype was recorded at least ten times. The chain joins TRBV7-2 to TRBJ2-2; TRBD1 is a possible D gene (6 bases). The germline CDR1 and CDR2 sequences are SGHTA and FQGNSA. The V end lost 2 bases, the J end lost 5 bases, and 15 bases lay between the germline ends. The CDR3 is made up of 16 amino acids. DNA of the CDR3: TGTGCCAGCAGCTTATCCACTAGGGGGACGACCGGGGAGCTGTTTTTT. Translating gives CASSLSTRGTTGELFF.

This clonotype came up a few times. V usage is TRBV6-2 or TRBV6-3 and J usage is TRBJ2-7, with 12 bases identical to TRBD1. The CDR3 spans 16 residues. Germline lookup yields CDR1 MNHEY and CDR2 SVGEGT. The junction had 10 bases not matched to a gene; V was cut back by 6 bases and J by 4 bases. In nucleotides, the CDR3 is TGTGCCAGCAGCGCTGTGGGGACAGGGGGCAGGTACGAGCAGTACGTC. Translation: CASSAVGTGGRYEQYV.

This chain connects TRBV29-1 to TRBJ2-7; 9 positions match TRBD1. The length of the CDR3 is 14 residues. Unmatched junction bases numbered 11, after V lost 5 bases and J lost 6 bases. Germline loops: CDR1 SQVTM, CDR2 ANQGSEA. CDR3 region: CSVLYFGTGIEQYF. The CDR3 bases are TGCAGCGTTCTTTATTTTGGGACAGGGATCGAGCAGTACTTC.

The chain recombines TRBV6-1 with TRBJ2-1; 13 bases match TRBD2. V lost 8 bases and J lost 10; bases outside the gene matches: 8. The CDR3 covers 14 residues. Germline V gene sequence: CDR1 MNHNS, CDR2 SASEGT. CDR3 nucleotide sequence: TGTGCCAGCCTAGGACTAGCGGGGGATAAGGAGCAGTTCTTC. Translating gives CASLGLAGDKEQFF.

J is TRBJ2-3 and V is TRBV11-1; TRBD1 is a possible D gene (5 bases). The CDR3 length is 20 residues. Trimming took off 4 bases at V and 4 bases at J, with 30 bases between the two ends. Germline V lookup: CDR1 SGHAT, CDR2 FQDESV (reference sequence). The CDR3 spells CASSSPRAWTETIPADTQYF. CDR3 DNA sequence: TGTGCCAGCAGCTCGCCCAGGGCATGGACGGAAACTATCCCCGCAGATACGCAGTATTTT.

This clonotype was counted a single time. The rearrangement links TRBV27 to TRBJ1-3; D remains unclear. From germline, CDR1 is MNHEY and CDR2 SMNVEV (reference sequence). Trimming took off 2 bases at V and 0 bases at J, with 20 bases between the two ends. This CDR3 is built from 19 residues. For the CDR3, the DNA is TGTGCCAGCAGTTTAAGGTCTCCTGGCAGGATTGACTCTGGAAACACCATATATTTT. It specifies CASSLRSPGRIDSGNTIYF.

The CDR3 here is CASSSTGLGGQPQHF. The CDR3 nucleotides read TGTGCCAGCAGCTCAACAGGGTTAGGGGGTCAGCCCCAGCATTTT. The chain carries TRBV7-9 and TRBJ1-5; D is possibly TRBD1 (6 bases). Trimming left V 4 bases short and J 6 bases short, with 16 bases between. The V gene's germline CDR1 is SEHNR and CDR2 FQNEAQ (reference sequence). The CDR3 runs 15 residues.

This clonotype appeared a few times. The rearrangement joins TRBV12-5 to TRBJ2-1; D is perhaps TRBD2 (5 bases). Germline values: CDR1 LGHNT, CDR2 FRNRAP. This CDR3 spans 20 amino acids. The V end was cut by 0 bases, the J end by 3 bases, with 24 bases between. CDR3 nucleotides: TGTGCTAGTGGTTTGGTAGTTGAGGGTAGCGCAACCGGGTACTACAATGAGCAGTTCTTC. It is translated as CASGLVVEGSATGYYNEQFF.

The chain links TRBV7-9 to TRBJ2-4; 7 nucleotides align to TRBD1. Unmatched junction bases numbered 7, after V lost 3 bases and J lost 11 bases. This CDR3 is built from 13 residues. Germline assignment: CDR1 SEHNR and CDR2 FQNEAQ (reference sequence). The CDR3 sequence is CASSFRQGHVQYF. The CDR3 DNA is TGTGCCAGCAGCTTCCGACAGGGTCACGTTCAGTACTTC.